What follows describes a single T cell receptor beta chain. Germline assignment: CDR1 SGHVS and CDR2 FQNEAQ. V was clipped by 5 bases and J by 1 base, with 14 bases between them. The CDR3 runs 15 residues. This entry belongs to a study of cytomegalovirus exposure and HLA in healthy donors. PCR was performed using 60 Vbeta and 13 Jbeta primers. Measured with immunoSEQ multiplex PCR; TCRdb has only the in-frame clones, and not every one. Of about 88,000 clones in the sample, 85% to 90% are singletons; the top ten hold 2.3%. The receptor comes from a young man in good health and CMV-seronegative. V usage is TRBV7-8 and J usage is TRBJ1-1; TRBD1 is a possible D gene (6 bases). Sequencing was done on a sample of PBMCs. The CDR3 loop reads CASSPRQVSNTEAFF. The DNA of the CDR3 is TGTGCCAGCAGCCCACGACAGGTCTCGAACACTGAAGCTTTCTTT.